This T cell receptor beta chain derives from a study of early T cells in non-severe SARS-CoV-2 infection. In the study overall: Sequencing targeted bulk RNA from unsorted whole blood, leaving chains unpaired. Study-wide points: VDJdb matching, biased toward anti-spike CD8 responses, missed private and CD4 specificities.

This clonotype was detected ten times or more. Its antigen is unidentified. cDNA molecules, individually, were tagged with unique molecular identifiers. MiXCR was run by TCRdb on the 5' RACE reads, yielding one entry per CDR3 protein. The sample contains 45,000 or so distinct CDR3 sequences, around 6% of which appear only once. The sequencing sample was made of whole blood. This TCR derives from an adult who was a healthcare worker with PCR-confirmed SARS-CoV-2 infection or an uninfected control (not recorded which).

In DNA form, the CDR3 reads TGTGCCAGCAGTTCGATTAGGGGGGCGAATTCACCCCTCCACTTT. Its protein product is CASSSIRGANSPLHF. The chain combines TRBV28 with TRBJ1-6; perhaps TRBD1 as D (6 bases). Trimming took 4 bases from V and 7 from J, leaving 14 bases between them. The CDR3 runs to 15 residues. Germline CDR1 is MDHEN and CDR2 is SYDVKM.